The 26 T cell receptor beta chains presented below share a single source sample, sequenced in a study of T-cell reconstitution after alpha-beta-depleted transplantation in children. TCRbeta library preparation incorporated unique molecular identifiers. TCRdb used MiXCR to reprocess the PCR reads, holding one entry per CDR3 protein. The sample lists hundreds of thousands of distinct CDR3 sequences, roughly 13% occurring once. Sequencing was performed on PBMCs, mostly from graft donor cells, taken 360 days after TCRalphabeta/CD19-depleted stem cell transplant. These receptors came from a male patient younger than 18 who had a stem cell transplant for acute myeloid leukemia, so the T cells may come from the graft donor.

The CDR3 nucleotides are TGCAGTGCTAGAGATGGTAGCCTAGGTCCTAGGGGCTACACCTTC. Its translation is CSARDGSLGPRGYTF. The chain recombines TRBV20-1 with TRBJ1-2; no reliable D call. The CDR3 covers 15 residues. Per germline, CDR1 DFQATT and CDR2 SNEGSKA (reference sequence). V shed 0 bases and J shed 8 bases, with 19 bases lying between them.

This clonotype was observed a few times. V is TRBV21-1 and J is TRBJ2-7; the DNA was not compared with TRBD1, the D call given in the table. TRBV21-1 is a documented pseudogene. This CDR3 has 15 amino acids. DNA of the CDR3: TGTGCCAGCAGCAAAGGTCCCTGGACCGGCTACGAGCAGTACTTC. Translated: CASSKGPWTGYEQYF.

This clonotype was observed many times. The chain combines TRBV7-8 with TRBJ2-7; 10 bases align to TRBD2. The V gene end was trimmed by 3 bases and the J gene end by 1 base; junction bases not matched to a gene: 0. The CDR3 runs 14 residues. CDR1 is SGHVS, CDR2 FQNEAQ, per germline. Written as DNA, the CDR3 is TGTGCCAGCAGCTTTAGCGGGAGGTCCTACGAGCAGTACTTC. Its protein is CASSFSGRSYEQYF. Based on the CDR3 plus reference TRBV7-8 and TRBJ2-7, the full variable domain is GAGVSQSPRYKVAKRGQDVALRCDPISGHVSLFWYQQALGQGPEFLTYFQNEAQLDKSGLPSDRFFAERPEGSVSTLKIQRTQQEDSAVYLCASSFSGRSYEQYFGPGTRLTVT.

This clonotype came up a few times. The chain combines TRBV20-1 with TRBJ2-1; weak D call: TRBD1 (6 bases). This CDR3 has 11 residues. Germline-derived CDR1 and CDR2 are DFQATT and SNEGSKA (reference sequence). Trimming removed 3 bases at V and 7 bases at J, with 7 bases between. The CDR3 region is CSASQGNEQFF. DNA of the CDR3: TGCAGTGCTAGTCAGGGGAATGAGCAGTTCTTC.

This clonotype was counted at least ten times. The genes are TRBV28 and TRBJ1-6; D gene uncertain. The V and J ends lost 2 bases and 8 bases respectively, with 4 bases between them. The CDR3 totals 12 residues. Looked up from germline, CDR1 is MDHEN and CDR2 is SYDVKM. Written as DNA, the CDR3 is TGTGCCAGCAGTTTAATGTATTCACCCCTCCACTTT. Amino acid sequence: CASSLMYSPLHF.

The chain couples TRBV12-3 or TRBV12-4 to TRBJ2-5; 7 bases match TRBD1. The CDR3 loop spans 17 amino acids. The V segment lost 5 bases and the J segment 4 bases; nucleotides outside the gene matches: 16. The CDR3 DNA sequence: TGTGCCAGCAGTGATAATCTTTTGGACAGGCCGACAGAGACCCAGTACTTC. Its translation is CASSDNLLDRPTETQYF.

V usage is TRBV5-4 and J usage is TRBJ2-1; the D gene is possibly TRBD1 (7 bases). This CDR3 spans 15 amino acids. The ends were cut back, 0 bases at V and 6 bases at J, with 13 bases in the middle. Looked up from germline, CDR1 is SGHNT and CDR2 is YYREEE (reference sequence). Written as DNA, the CDR3 is TGTGCCAGCAGCTTGGCTGGACAGGAGGGCAATGAGCAGTTCTTC. This translates into CASSLAGQEGNEQFF.

In its sample, this clonotype was seen a few times. This chain connects TRBV6-5 to TRBJ2-2; D remains unclear. V was pared by 2 bases and J by 7 bases, with 8 bases between. CDR3 length: 13 residues. Looked up from germline, CDR1 is MNHEY and CDR2 is SVGAGI. CDR3 loop: CASSYEVGGELFF. The CDR3 nucleotides are TGTGCCAGCAGTTACGAGGTTGGCGGGGAGCTGTTTTTT.

This clonotype was seen repeatedly, ten times or more. The chain has TRBV12-3 or TRBV12-4 and TRBJ1-5; D is unclear. The CDR3 is 15 residues long. Between the trimmed V and J ends, which lost 1 base and 0 bases, there was a span of 7 bases. CDR3 DNA sequence: TGTGCCAGCAGTTTAGGGGAGGGTAGCAATCAGCCCCAGCATTTT. Residues: CASSLGEGSNQPQHF.

This clonotype has just a few counts. The chain couples TRBV29-1 to TRBJ1-5; D gene ambiguous. This CDR3 comprises 11 residues. Trimming stripped 2 bases from V and 11 bases from J, with 10 bases between. CDR1 is SQVTM, CDR2 ANQGSEA, per germline. The CDR3 nucleotides are TGCAGCGTTGAATGGGGTAGAGCCCAGCATTTT. This codes for CSVEWGRAQHF.

This clonotype was observed a few times. The chain joins TRBV7-9 to TRBJ1-1, with D uncertain. This CDR3 region has 8 residues. CDR1 is SEHNR and CDR2 is FQNEAQ in the germline V gene (reference sequence). The V gene lost 5 bases and the J gene lost 10 bases, with 2 bases spanning the gap. CDR3 DNA: TGTGCCAGCAGCCGAGCTTTCTTT. Translation gives CASSRAFF. Combining the CDR3 with reference TRBV7-9 and TRBJ1-1 gives the whole variable domain DTGVSQNPRHKITKRGQNVTFRCDPISEHNRLYWYRQTLGQGPEFLTYFQNEAQLEKSRLLSDRFSAERPKGSFSTLEIQRTEQGDSAMYLCASSRAFFGQGTRLTVV.

V and J are TRBV20-1 and TRBJ2-1; a weak D match, TRBD2 (5 bases). The CDR3 contains 17 residues. Germline-derived CDR1 and CDR2 are DFQATT and SNEGSKA (reference sequence). V dropped 6 bases and J dropped 7 bases, with 28 bases sitting between them. CDR3 sequence reads: CSARLSAMARRLNEQFF. The CDR3 region has the DNA TGCAGTGCCAGATTATCCGCCATGGCTAGGAGGTTAAATGAGCAGTTCTTC.

This clonotype was seen repeatedly, ten times or more. The rearrangement links TRBV11-1 to TRBJ2-6, with TRBD2 matching over 12 bases. Looked up from germline, CDR1 is SGHAT and CDR2 is FQDESV (reference sequence). The CDR3 spans 19 residues. After removal of 5 bases from V and 2 bases from J, the junction contained 10 bases not matched to a gene. DNA for the CDR3: TGTGCCAGCAGCCCCAGACTAGCGGGAGTTCCCACTGGGGCCAACGTCCTGACTTTC. It encodes CASSPRLAGVPTGANVLTF.

This clonotype was seen only a few times. V is TRBV7-6 and J is TRBJ2-2; 14 nucleotides match TRBD2. The CDR3 is made up of 19 amino acids. Looked up from germline, CDR1 is SGHVS and CDR2 is FNYEAQ. J gave up 7 bases and V 5 bases, and 15 bases lay outside the gene matches. The CDR3 is CASSKRDPVGLAGGGELFF. As DNA, the CDR3 is TGTGCCAGCAGCAAGCGGGACCCCGTTGGACTAGCGGGAGGCGGGGAGCTGTTTTTT. Combining the CDR3 with reference TRBV7-6 and TRBJ2-2 gives the whole variable domain GAGVSQSPRYKVTKRGQDVALRCDPISGHVSLYWYRQALGQGPEFLTYFNYEAQQDKSGLPNDRFSAERPEGSISTLTIQRTEQRDSAMYRCASSKRDPVGLAGGGELFFGEGSRLTVL.

About this clonotype itself: The conserved phenylalanine or tryptophan normally closing the CDR3 is absent here, so this likely arose from a read error. The DNA is left out, because the CDR3 cannot be placed on it with certainty; the CDR3 is given as TCRdb lists it. The chain combines TRBV7-9 with TRBJ2-1; the D call TRBD2 from the table was never checked on the DNA. Termini included, the CDR3 measures 13 amino acids. CDR1 and CDR2 from the germline V gene are SEHNR and FQNEAQ (reference sequence). The CDR3 reads CASSLGRLAGISL.

The chain joins TRBV6-5 to TRBJ2-1; maybe TRBD1 (6 bases). The CDR3 sequence is 15 residues long. Trimming removed 4 bases from V and 4 bases from J, with 14 bases in between. CDR1 and CDR2 from the germline V gene are MNHEY and SVGAGI. DNA of the CDR3: TGTGCCAGCAGTTCCACAGGGACAAAATACAATGAGCAGTTCTTC. Translation gives CASSSTGTKYNEQFF.

This clonotype was detected a few times. This chain joins TRBV6-5 and TRBJ2-7; 7 nucleotides align to TRBD1. CDR1 and CDR2 (germline): MNHEY, SVGAGI. V lost 0 bases, J lost 2 bases, and 4 bases stayed unmatched. CDR3 length: 15 residues. The CDR3 region has the DNA TGTGCCAGCAGTTACTCCCGGGACAGCGCCTACGAGCAGTACTTC. Its protein is CASSYSRDSAYEQYF.

There are many counts of this clonotype. The chain joins TRBV6-2 or TRBV6-3 to TRBJ2-7; TRBD1 matches 7 bases. CDR1 is MNHEY and CDR2 is SVGEGT in the germline V gene. The length of the CDR3 is 13 residues. The V gene end was trimmed by 2 bases and the J gene end by 6 bases; junction bases not matched to a gene: 4. The DNA for the CDR3 is TGTGCCAGCAGTTACCAGACAGGGTTCGAGCAGTACGTC. It translates to CASSYQTGFEQYV.

This clonotype showed up just a few times. At one end, the junction sequence differs from germline, possibly due to a read error. This sequence joins TRBV6-2 or TRBV6-3 and TRBJ2-1, with a possible D match to TRBD2 (5 bases). Germline lookup yields CDR1 MNHEY and CDR2 SVGEGT. The CDR3 covers 19 residues. The CDR3 reads CASTYPSGFGVGSYNEQFF. In nucleotides, the CDR3 is TGTGCCAGCACTTACCCTTCGGGGTTCGGAGTCGGTTCCTACAATGAGCAGTTCTTC.

This clonotype has at least ten counts. The rearrangement uses TRBV20-1 and TRBJ2-3; 7 positions match TRBD2. The length of the CDR3 is 14 residues. The V and J ends lost 3 bases and 0 bases, in that order; junction bases with no gene match: 3. Germline values: CDR1 DFQATT, CDR2 SNEGSKA (reference sequence). The CDR3 sequence: CSASGRKSTDTQYF. The CDR3 DNA sequence: TGCAGTGCTAGCGGGAGGAAAAGCACAGATACGCAGTATTTT.

The gene calls are TRBV10-2 and TRBJ2-7; D possibly uses TRBD1 or TRBD2 (5 bases each). The germline V gene encodes CDR1 WSHSY and CDR2 SAAADI. V lost 0 bases and J 6 bases, leaving 9 bases between the germline ends. The CDR3 is 13 residues long. CDR3 sequence (DNA): TGCGCCAGCAGTGAGTCGAGGGGTCGCGAGCAGTACTTC. It yields the protein CASSESRGREQYF.

This clonotype was seen a few times. The chain carries TRBV3-1 and TRBJ2-5; D gene uncertain. The germline CDR1 and CDR2 sequences are LGHDT and YNNKEL (reference sequence). CDR3 length: 15 residues. The V end was cut by 0 bases, the J end by 3 bases, with 11 bases between. CDR3 sequence: CASSQDYRKEETQYF. The CDR3, as DNA: TGTGCCAGCAGCCAAGATTACCGAAAGGAAGAGACCCAGTACTTC.

V and J are TRBV28 and TRBJ2-7; 7 nucleotides align to TRBD1. This CDR3 has 15 amino acids. V was clipped by 3 bases and J by 2 bases; unmatched bases: 7. The germline V gene has CDR1 MDHEN and CDR2 SYDVKM. CDR3 coding DNA: TGTGCCAGCAGTTTTCGCGACAGGGTTACCTACGAGCAGTACTTC. The encoded protein is CASSFRDRVTYEQYF.

As to this clonotype: A read error may account for a junction end that differs from germline. The genes are TRBV7-9 and TRBJ2-5; no clear D. The CDR3 is made up of 14 amino acids. From germline, CDR1 is SEHNR and CDR2 FQNEAQ (reference sequence). This CDR3 is CASSLAGVQKTQYF. Written as DNA, the CDR3 is TGTGCCAGCAGCTTAGCCGGAGTCCAAAAGACCCAGTACTTC.

The V gene is TRBV7-6, the J gene TRBJ2-2; 9 bases map to TRBD1. V was pared by 1 base and J by 6 bases, with 15 bases of the junction left unmatched. The V gene's germline CDR1 is SGHVS and CDR2 FNYEAQ. The CDR3 is 19 amino acids. The CDR3 is CASSLVATGGGRSPGELFF. In DNA form, the CDR3 reads TGTGCCAGCAGCTTAGTTGCGACAGGGGGTGGTCGTAGCCCCGGGGAGCTGTTTTTT.

A few counts support this clonotype. The gene calls are TRBV7-2 and TRBJ2-7; 10 bases match TRBD2. V was clipped by 0 bases and J by 13 bases; unmatched bases: 12. The CDR3 loop spans 15 amino acids. Germline values: CDR1 SGHTA, CDR2 FQGNSA. CDR3 in amino acids: CASSLAGTSDPLNYF. The DNA of the CDR3 is TGTGCCAGCAGCTTAGCGGGGACTAGCGACCCTCTAAACTACTTC.